A single sample is the source of the 8 T cell receptor beta chains below, sequenced in a study of shared clonotypes between healthy human individuals. The repertoire was sequenced with immunoSEQ multiplex PCR; TCRdb's copy has only in-frame clones and lacks some. The sample shows millions of clones, approximately 93% of them seen only once. Sequenced sample: naive CD4+ T cells from PBMCs. Subset of the sample: CD45RA+ positively selected. These TCRs come from a man between 18 and 29 years old in good health. Some clones in this sample may be carry-over from other donors' samples.

Here the CDR3 reads CASTQGAKTEAFF. CDR3 in DNA: TGTGCCAGCACTCAGGGGGCTAAGACTGAAGCTTTCTTT. J is TRBJ1-1 and V is TRBV6-6; 8 bases agree with TRBD1. The germline gives CDR1 MNHNY, CDR2 SVGAGI (reference sequence). The CDR3 sequence is 13 residues long. V was pared by 7 bases and J by 5 bases, with 6 bases of the junction left unmatched.

A word on this clone: The same CDR3 arises from other DNA sequences in this sample as well. This rearrangement joins TRBV19 to TRBJ1-5; the D gene is possibly TRBD1 (6 bases). The germline gives CDR1 LNHDA, CDR2 SQIVND (reference sequence). Trimming left V 3 bases short and J 5 bases short, with 11 bases between. The CDR3 consists of 14 residues. The CDR3 is CASSIRGPDQPQHF. The CDR3 DNA is TGTGCCAGTAGTATCAGGGGCCCCGATCAGCCCCAGCATTTT. The entire variable domain, with the rest obtained from reference TRBV19 and TRBJ1-5, is as follows: DGGITQSPKYLFRKEGQNVTLSCEQNLNHDAMYWYRQDPGQGLRLIYYSQIVNDFQKGDIAEGYSVSREKKESFPLTVTSAQKNPTAFYLCASSIRGPDQPQHFGDGTRLSIL.

The CDR3 loop is CATSRERGFEYGYTF. In DNA, the CDR3 is TGTGCCACCAGCAGAGAGAGGGGCTTCGAATATGGCTACACCTTC. This rearrangement joins TRBV15 to TRBJ1-2; possibly TRBD1 for D (5 bases). The CDR3 spans 15 residues. Trimming took 0 bases from V and 5 from J, leaving 13 bases between them. From germline, CDR1 is LNHNV and CDR2 YYDKDF (reference sequence).

The gene calls are TRBV11-2 and TRBJ2-7; 8 positions agree with TRBD2. CDR1 is SGHAT, CDR2 FQNNGV, per germline. This CDR3 has 16 amino acids. Trimming removed 2 bases from V and 1 base from J; junction bases left unmatched: 7. As DNA, the CDR3 is TGTGCCAGCAGCTTATATAGGGCTAGCGGGTCCTACGAGCAGTACTTC. Its translation is CASSLYRASGSYEQYF.

The genes are TRBV5-1 and TRBJ1-1; maybe TRBD1 (5 bases). The CDR3 totals 15 residues. V was clipped by 0 bases and J by 3 bases, with 12 bases between them. Germline values: CDR1 SGHRS, CDR2 YFSETQ. The CDR3 loop reads CASSLVAGSHTEAFF. CDR3 DNA sequence: TGCGCCAGCAGCTTGGTTGCAGGGTCGCACACTGAAGCTTTCTTT.

With respect to this clone: This sample also contains other DNA sequences that code for the same CDR3. The chain is built from TRBV19 and TRBJ2-7; 13 nucleotides match TRBD2. The CDR3 is 13 residues long. V trimming: 11 bases; J trimming: 3 bases; junction bases outside the gene matches: 4. Germline CDR1 reads LNHDA; CDR2 reads SQIVND (reference sequence). DNA for the CDR3: TGTGCCGGAAGGACTAGCGGGAGCTACGAGCAGTACTTC. The encoded protein is CAGRTSGSYEQYF.

The chain recombines TRBV28 with TRBJ2-5; no firm D call. V gave up 5 bases and J gave up 2 bases, with 18 bases separating them. The CDR3 contains 16 residues. Germline CDR1 and CDR2: MDHEN and SYDVKM. The chain's CDR3 is CASSPWQVVSQETQYF. DNA of the CDR3: TGTGCCAGCAGTCCTTGGCAGGTGGTCAGTCAAGAGACCCAGTACTTC.

This clone was detected a few times. The gene calls are TRBV2 and TRBJ1-1, with D unresolved. With 6 bases removed from V and 1 base from J, the gap between germline ends came to 12 bases. The CDR3 is made up of 14 amino acids. Per germline, CDR1 SNHLY and CDR2 FYNNEI. CDR3: CASSKGRTNTEAFF. CDR3 DNA sequence: TGTGCCAGCAGCAAGGGCCGGACGAACACTGAAGCTTTCTTT.